Below, 3 T cell receptor beta chains from the same sample are listed, as sequenced in a study of blood T cell repertoires in COVID-19. Using immunoSEQ multiplex PCR, the repertoire was profiled, and TCRdb retains in-frame clones only, with some absent. The sample holds more than 85,000 clones; about nine tenths are singletons and the top ten take 0.97%. Sequencing was carried out using peripheral blood. The origin of the receptors is a man in his 60s with acute or convalescent COVID-19.

This chain joins TRBV28 and TRBJ1-5, with 8 bases aligning to TRBD1. The V gene end was trimmed by 5 bases and the J gene end by 5 bases; junction bases not matched to a gene: 8. The CDR3 extends over 15 amino acids. Germline-derived CDR1 and CDR2 are MDHEN and SYDVKM. The CDR3 DNA follows: TGTGCCAGCAGTACACCGGGACAGGTAGATCAGCCCCAGCATTTT. Amino acid sequence: CASSTPGQVDQPQHF.

This chain uses TRBV29-1 with TRBJ1-4; D possibly corresponds to TRBD1 (6 bases). Germline CDR1 reads SQVTM; CDR2 reads ANQGSEA. The V end lost 6 bases, the J end lost 3 bases, and 14 bases lay between the germline ends. The CDR3 is 14 residues long. The CDR3 protein is CSVPLQGSNEKLFF. CDR3 DNA: TGCAGCGTCCCGTTACAGGGTTCTAATGAAAAACTGTTTTTT.

This chain uses TRBV4-1 with TRBJ2-2, with D tentatively TRBD1 (6 bases). Looked up from germline, CDR1 is MGHRA and CDR2 is YSYEKL. The ends were cut back, 3 bases at V and 0 bases at J, with 11 bases in the middle. The CDR3 loop spans 16 amino acids. The CDR3 nucleotides read TGCGCCAGCAGCCAGTTACAGGGTGCGAACACCGGGGAGCTGTTTTTT. It yields the protein CASSQLQGANTGELFF.